A selection of T cell receptor beta chains follows, all from one sample in a study of blood T cell repertoires in COVID-19. Using immunoSEQ multiplex PCR, the repertoire was profiled, and TCRdb retains in-frame clones only, with some absent. The table records approximately 160,000 clones, approximately 82% of them present only once. The sample consisted of PBMCs or T cells enriched from blood (not recorded which). The receptor source for this set is a woman between 50 and 59 years old who had recovered from COVID-19. Each CDR3 is given with its conserved first and last residue. The D gene is left open where the match is weak. Part of the rows lack a size; the others show once, few, many or a class for expanded clones.

v_call: TRBV7-6
clone_size: .
j_call: TRBJ1-5
d_call: .
cdr3_nt: TGTGCCAGCAGCCCGACACACGCAGGGAATCAGCCCCAGCATTTT
cdr3_aa: CASSPTHAGNQPQHF

v_call: TRBV15
clone_size: few
j_call: TRBJ2-6
d_call: .
cdr3_nt: TGTGCCACCAGCGGGCAGACCGGTGGGGCCAACGTCCTGACTTTC
cdr3_aa: CATSGQTGGANVLTF

v_call: TRBV2
clone_size: .
j_call: TRBJ2-3
d_call: TRBD1
cdr3_nt: TGTGCCAGCAGGGGGCTAGGACAGGTCGATGAGTATTTT
cdr3_aa: CASRGLGQVDEYF

v_call: TRBV18
clone_size: .
j_call: TRBJ1-3
d_call: .
cdr3_nt: TGTGCCAGCTCACCCGACTTGTTCTCTGGAAACACCATATATTTT
cdr3_aa: CASSPDLFSGNTIYF

v_call: TRBV11-2
clone_size: .
j_call: TRBJ2-3
d_call: .
cdr3_nt: TGTGCCAGCAGCTTAGATCCCAGCGGTTATAGCACAGATACGCAGTATTTT
cdr3_aa: CASSLDPSGYSTDTQYF

v_call: TRBV19
clone_size: few
j_call: TRBJ1-5
d_call: .
cdr3_nt: TGTGCCAGTAGCCGCCGGGACTCGGGCAATCAGCCCCAGCATTTT
cdr3_aa: CASSRRDSGNQPQHF

v_call: TRBV6-2/TRBV6-3
clone_size: .
j_call: TRBJ1-6
d_call: .
cdr3_nt: TGTGCCAGCAGTTACAGCGTAACACTTAATAATTCACCCCTCCACTTT
cdr3_aa: CASSYSVTLNNSPLHF

v_call: TRBV11-2
clone_size: .
j_call: TRBJ2-2
d_call: .
cdr3_nt: TGTGCCAGCAGCTTAGTTGGGGGGACCGGGGAGCTGTTTTTT
cdr3_aa: CASSLVGGTGELFF

v_call: TRBV2
clone_size: once
j_call: TRBJ2-3
d_call: .
cdr3_nt: TGTGCCAGCAGCCTTGATACCCCCAGTACGCAGTATTTT
cdr3_aa: CASSLDTPSTQYF

v_call: TRBV9
clone_size: .
j_call: TRBJ2-4
d_call: TRBD2
cdr3_nt: TGTGCCAGCAGCCCCCCTGGCGGGACTAGCTCAAACATTCAGTACTTC
cdr3_aa: CASSPPGGTSSNIQYF

v_call: TRBV7-2
clone_size: .
j_call: TRBJ1-1
d_call: .
cdr3_nt: TGTGCCAGCAGCTTAGTCCTCGCGTCCAGGGGCACTGAAGCTTTCTTT
cdr3_aa: CASSLVLASRGTEAFF

v_call: TRBV19
clone_size: .
j_call: TRBJ1-2
d_call: TRBD1
cdr3_nt: TGTGCCAGTAGTAAGGACGGGACAGCCACTAACTATGGCTACACCTTC
cdr3_aa: CASSKDGTATNYGYTF

v_call: TRBV27
clone_size: .
j_call: TRBJ1-1
d_call: TRBD1
cdr3_nt: TGTGCCAGCAGATTTCGGACAGGGGGGTTCTCTCAGGGGAACACTGAAGCTTTCTTT
cdr3_aa: CASRFRTGGFSQGNTEAFF

v_call: TRBV19
clone_size: .
j_call: TRBJ2-3
d_call: TRBD1
cdr3_nt: TGTGCCAGTAGTACTCAACAGGGGGGCACAGATACGCAGTATTTT
cdr3_aa: CASSTQQGGTDTQYF

v_call: TRBV6-4
clone_size: .
j_call: TRBJ1-1
d_call: .
cdr3_nt: TGTGCCAGCAGCGTCACAGTGAACACTGAAGCTTTCTTT
cdr3_aa: CASSVTVNTEAFF

v_call: TRBV29-1
clone_size: .
j_call: TRBJ1-5
d_call: .
cdr3_nt: TGCAGCGTTGCAGACTCACGCGGGTCTCAGCCCCAGCATTTT
cdr3_aa: CSVADSRGSQPQHF

v_call: TRBV4-3
clone_size: few
j_call: TRBJ2-1
d_call: TRBD1
cdr3_nt: TGCGCCAGCAGCCTCTCCGGGACAGGGGGGGTCAATGAGCAGTTCTTC
cdr3_aa: CASSLSGTGGVNEQFF

v_call: TRBV12-3/TRBV12-4
clone_size: .
j_call: TRBJ1-1
d_call: .
cdr3_nt: TGTGCCAGCAGTTTCTCGCCGCAGGCGGAAGCTTTCTTT
cdr3_aa: CASSFSPQAEAFF